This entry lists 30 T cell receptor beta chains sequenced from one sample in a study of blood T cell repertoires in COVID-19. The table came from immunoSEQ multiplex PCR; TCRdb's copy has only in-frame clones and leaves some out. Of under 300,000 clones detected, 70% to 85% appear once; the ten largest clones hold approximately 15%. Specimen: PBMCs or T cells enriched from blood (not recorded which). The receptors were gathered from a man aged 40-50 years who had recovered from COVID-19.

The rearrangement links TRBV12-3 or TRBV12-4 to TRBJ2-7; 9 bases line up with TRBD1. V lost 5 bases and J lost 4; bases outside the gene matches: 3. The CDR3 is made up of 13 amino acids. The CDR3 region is CASSPGTGYEQYF. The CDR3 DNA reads TGTGCCAGCAGTCCAGGGACAGGGTACGAGCAGTACTTC.

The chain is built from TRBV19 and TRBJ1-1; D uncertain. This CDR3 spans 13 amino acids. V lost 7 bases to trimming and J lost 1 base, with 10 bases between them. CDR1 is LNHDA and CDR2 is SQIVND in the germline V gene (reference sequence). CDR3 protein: CASNVAGNTEAFF. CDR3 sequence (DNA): TGTGCCAGTAACGTGGCGGGGAACACTGAAGCTTTCTTT. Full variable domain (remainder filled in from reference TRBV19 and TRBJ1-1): DGGITQSPKYLFRKEGQNVTLSCEQNLNHDAMYWYRQDPGQGLRLIYYSQIVNDFQKGDIAEGYSVSREKKESFPLTVTSAQKNPTAFYLCASNVAGNTEAFFGQGTRLTVV.

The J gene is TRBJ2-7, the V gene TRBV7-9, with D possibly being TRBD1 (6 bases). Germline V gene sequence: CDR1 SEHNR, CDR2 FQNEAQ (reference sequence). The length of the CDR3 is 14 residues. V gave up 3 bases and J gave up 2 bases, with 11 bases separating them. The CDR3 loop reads CASSLRTAPYEQYF. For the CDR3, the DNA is TGTGCCAGCAGCTTGCGGACAGCCCCCTACGAGCAGTACTTC.

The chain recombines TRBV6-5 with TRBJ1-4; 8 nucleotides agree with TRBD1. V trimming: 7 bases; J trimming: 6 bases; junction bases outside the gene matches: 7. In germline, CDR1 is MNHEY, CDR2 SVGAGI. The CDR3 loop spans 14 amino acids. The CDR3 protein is CASTPRGQDEKLFF. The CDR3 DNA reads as TGTGCCAGCACACCCAGGGGGCAAGATGAAAAACTGTTTTTT.

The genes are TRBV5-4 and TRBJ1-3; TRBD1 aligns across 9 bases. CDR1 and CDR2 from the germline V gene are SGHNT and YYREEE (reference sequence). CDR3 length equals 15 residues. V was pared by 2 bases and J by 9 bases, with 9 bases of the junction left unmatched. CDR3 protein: CASSFNRGQIGTIYF. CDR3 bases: TGTGCCAGCAGCTTCAACAGGGGGCAAATCGGCACCATATATTTT.

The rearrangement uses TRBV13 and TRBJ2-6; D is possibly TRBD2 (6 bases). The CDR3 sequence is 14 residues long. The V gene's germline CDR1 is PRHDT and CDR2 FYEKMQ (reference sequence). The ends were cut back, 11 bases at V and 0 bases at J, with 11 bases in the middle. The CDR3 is CASGVYSGANVLTF. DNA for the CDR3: TGTGCCTCGGGGGTTTACTCTGGGGCCAACGTCCTGACTTTC.

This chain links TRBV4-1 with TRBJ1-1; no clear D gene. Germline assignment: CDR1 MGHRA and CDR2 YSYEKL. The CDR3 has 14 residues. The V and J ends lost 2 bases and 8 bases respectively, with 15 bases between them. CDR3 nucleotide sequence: TGCGCCAGCAGCCAATATACTGCCCCCCACGAAGCTTTCTTT. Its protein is CASSQYTAPHEAFF.

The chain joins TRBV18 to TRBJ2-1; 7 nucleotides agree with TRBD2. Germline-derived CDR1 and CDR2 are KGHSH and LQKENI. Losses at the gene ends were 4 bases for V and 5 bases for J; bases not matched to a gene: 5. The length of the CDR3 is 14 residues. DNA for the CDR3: TGTGCCAGCTCACGCGGCGGACTAGACAATGAGCAGTTCTTC. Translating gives CASSRGGLDNEQFF.

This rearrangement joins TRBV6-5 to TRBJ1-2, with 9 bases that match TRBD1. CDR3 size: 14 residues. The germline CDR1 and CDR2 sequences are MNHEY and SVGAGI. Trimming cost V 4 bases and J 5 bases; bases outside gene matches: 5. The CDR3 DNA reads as TGTGCCAGCAGTTGGGACAGGGAGGGATATGGCTACACCTTC. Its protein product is CASSWDREGYGYTF.

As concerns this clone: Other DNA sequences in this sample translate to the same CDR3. The CDR3 loop is CASSVGQGNYEQYF. CDR3 bases: TGTGCCAGCAGCGTAGGACAGGGAAACTACGAGCAGTACTTC. The chain has TRBV9 and TRBJ2-7; the match to TRBD1 covers 7 bases. Per the germline V gene, CDR1 is SGDLS and CDR2 is YYNGEE. Germline trimming cut 0 bases from V and 3 bases from J; bases unmatched to any gene: 3. This CDR3 is built from 14 residues.

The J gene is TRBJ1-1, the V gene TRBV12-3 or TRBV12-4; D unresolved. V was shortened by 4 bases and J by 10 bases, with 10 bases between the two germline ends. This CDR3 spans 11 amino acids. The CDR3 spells CASSSLSGAFF. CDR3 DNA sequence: TGTGCCAGCAGTTCTTTGTCCGGAGCTTTCTTT.

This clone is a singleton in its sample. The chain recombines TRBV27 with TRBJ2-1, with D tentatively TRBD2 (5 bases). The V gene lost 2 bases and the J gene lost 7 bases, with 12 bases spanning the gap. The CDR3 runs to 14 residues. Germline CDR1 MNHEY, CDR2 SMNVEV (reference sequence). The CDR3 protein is CASSLPRTGNEQFF. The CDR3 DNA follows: TGTGCCAGCAGTTTACCCCGGACTGGGAATGAGCAGTTCTTC.

Here the CDR3 DNA reads TGTGCCAGCAGCTCGGACAGGATGACTGAAGCTTTCTTT. It specifies CASSSDRMTEAFF. The rearrangement links TRBV7-2 to TRBJ1-1, with 7 positions matching TRBD1. The length of the CDR3 is 13 residues. Germline V gives CDR1 SGHTA, CDR2 FQGNSA. V was clipped by 4 bases and J by 5 bases; unmatched bases: 4.

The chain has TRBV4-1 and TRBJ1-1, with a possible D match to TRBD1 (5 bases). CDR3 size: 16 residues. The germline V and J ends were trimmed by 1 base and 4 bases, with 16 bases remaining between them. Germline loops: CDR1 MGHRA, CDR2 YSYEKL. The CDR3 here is CASSQVGRQGATEAFF. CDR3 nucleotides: TGCGCCAGCAGCCAAGTTGGTAGGCAAGGGGCCACTGAAGCTTTCTTT.

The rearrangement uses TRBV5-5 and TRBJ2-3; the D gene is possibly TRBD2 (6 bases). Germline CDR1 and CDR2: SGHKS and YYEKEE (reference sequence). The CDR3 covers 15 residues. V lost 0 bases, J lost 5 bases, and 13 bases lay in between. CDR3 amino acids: CASSLVPGREDTQYF. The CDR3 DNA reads TGTGCCAGCAGCTTGGTTCCAGGGCGGGAAGATACGCAGTATTTT.

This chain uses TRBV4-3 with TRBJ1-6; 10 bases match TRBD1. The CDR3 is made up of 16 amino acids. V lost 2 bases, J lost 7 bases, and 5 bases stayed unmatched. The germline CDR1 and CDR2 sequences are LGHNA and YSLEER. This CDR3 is CASSQSGTGANSPLHF. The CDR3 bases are TGCGCCAGCAGCCAAAGCGGGACAGGGGCGAATTCACCCCTCCACTTT.

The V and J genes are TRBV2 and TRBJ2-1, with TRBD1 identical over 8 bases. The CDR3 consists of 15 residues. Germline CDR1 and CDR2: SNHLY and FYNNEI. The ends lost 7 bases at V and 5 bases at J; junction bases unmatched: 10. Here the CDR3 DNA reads TGTGCCAGCATCGACAGGGGATCAATACACAATGAGCAGTTCTTC. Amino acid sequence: CASIDRGSIHNEQFF.

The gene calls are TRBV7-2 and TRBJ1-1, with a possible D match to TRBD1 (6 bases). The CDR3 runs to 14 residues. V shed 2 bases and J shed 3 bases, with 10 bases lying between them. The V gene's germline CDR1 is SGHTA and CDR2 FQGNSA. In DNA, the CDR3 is TGTGCCAGCAGCTTATCAGGGGTTCACACTGAAGCTTTCTTT. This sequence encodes CASSLSGVHTEAFF.

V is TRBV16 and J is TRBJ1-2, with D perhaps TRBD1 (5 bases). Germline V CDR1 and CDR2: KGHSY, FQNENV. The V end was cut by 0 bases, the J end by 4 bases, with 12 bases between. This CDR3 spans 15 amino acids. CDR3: CASSQSTGTSYGYTF. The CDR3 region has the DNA TGTGCCAGCAGCCAATCTACAGGAACCTCCTATGGCTACACCTTC.

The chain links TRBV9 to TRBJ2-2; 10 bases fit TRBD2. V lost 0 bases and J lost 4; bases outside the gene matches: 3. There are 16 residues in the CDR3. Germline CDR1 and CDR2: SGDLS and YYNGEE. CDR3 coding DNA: TGTGCCAGCAGCGTAGCGAGCGGGAGGGTCACCGGGGAGCTGTTTTTT. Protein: CASSVASGRVTGELFF.

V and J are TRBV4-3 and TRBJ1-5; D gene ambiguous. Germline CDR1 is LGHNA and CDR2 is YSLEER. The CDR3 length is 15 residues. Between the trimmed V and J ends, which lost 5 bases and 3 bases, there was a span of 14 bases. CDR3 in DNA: TGCGCCAGCAGCTCGTACGCGGGGAACAATCAGCCCCAGCATTTT. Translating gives CASSSYAGNNQPQHF.

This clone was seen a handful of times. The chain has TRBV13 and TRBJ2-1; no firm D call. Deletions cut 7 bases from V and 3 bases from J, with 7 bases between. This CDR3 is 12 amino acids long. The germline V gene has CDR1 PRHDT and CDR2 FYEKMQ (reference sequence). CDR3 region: CASTRGYNEQFF. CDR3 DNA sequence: TGTGCCAGCACGCGAGGCTACAATGAGCAGTTCTTC.

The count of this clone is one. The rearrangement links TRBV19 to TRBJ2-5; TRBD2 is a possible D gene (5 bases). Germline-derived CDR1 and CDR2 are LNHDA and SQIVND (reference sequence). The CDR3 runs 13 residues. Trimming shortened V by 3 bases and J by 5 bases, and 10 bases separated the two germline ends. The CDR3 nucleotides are TGTGCCAGTAGTATCGGAAGGGAGGAGACCCAGTACTTC. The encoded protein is CASSIGREETQYF.

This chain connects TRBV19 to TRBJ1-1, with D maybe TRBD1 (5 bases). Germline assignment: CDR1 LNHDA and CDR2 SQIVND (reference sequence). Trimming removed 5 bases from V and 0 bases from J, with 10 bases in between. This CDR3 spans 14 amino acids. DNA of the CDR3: TGTGCCAGTAGTGCCCTACAGGTGAACACTGAAGCTTTCTTT. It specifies CASSALQVNTEAFF.

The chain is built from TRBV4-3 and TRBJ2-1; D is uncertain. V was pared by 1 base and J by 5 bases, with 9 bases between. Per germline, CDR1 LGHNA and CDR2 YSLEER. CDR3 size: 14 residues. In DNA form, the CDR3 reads TGCGCCAGCAGCCAAGGCAGGAATAACAATGAGCAGTTCTTC. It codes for CASSQGRNNNEQFF.

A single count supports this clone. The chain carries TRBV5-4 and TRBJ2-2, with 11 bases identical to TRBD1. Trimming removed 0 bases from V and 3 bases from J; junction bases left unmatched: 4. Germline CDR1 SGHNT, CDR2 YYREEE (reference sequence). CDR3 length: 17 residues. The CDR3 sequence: CASSLAGQGADTGELFF. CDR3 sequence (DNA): TGTGCCAGCAGCTTGGCCGGACAGGGGGCCGACACCGGGGAGCTGTTTTTT.

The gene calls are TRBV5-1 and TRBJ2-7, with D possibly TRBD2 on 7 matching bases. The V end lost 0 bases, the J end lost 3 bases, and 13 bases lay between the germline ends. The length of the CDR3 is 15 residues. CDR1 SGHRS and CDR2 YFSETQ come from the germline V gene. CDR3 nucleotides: TGCGCCAGCAGCTTGGTAGGCGGGGGCGTCTACGAGCAGTACTTC. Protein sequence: CASSLVGGGVYEQYF.

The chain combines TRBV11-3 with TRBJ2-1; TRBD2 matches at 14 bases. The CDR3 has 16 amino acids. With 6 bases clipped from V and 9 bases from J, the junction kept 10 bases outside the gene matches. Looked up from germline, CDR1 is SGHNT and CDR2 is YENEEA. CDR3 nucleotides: TGTGCCAGCAGTCGAAGACTAGCGGGAGGGCCTGGTGAGCAGTTCTTC. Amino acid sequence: CASSRRLAGGPGEQFF.

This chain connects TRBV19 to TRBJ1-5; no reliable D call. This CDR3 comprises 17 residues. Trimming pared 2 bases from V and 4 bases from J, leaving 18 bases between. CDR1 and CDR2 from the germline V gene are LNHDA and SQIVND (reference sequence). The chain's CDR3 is CASSIPALGVTNQPQHF. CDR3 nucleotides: TGTGCCAGTAGTATACCTGCACTCGGGGTGACGAATCAGCCCCAGCATTTT. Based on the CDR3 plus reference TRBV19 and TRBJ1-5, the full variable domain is DGGITQSPKYLFRKEGQNVTLSCEQNLNHDAMYWYRQDPGQGLRLIYYSQIVNDFQKGDIAEGYSVSREKKESFPLTVTSAQKNPTAFYLCASSIPALGVTNQPQHFGDGTRLSIL.

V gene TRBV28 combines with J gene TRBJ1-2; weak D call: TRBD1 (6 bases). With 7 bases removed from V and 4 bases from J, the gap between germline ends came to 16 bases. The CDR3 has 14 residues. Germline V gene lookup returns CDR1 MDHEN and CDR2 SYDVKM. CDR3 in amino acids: CASNIRGTAYGYTF. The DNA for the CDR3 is TGTGCCAGCAACATCAGGGGTACTGCCTATGGCTACACCTTC.